This T cell receptor (beta chain) was identified during a study of T cell responses to AZD1222 COVID-19 vaccine. Whole-study results and caveats: Seropositive AZD1222 recipients at baseline numbered only five to seven. Mostly white British, mostly female donors; authors suggested clonal diversity may be underestimated.

The CDR3 is made up of 13 amino acids. Germline V gene lookup returns CDR1 SGHVS and CDR2 FNYEAQ. The V end lost 1 base, the J end lost 4 bases, and 7 bases lay between the germline ends. Data came from immunoSEQ multiplex PCR; TCRdb stores just in-frame clones and leaves some out. The table includes roughly 150,000 clones, about 93% detected once. A note on this clone: Its antigen is as yet unknown.

The V call is TRBV7-6, the J call TRBJ1-1, with TRBD1 as a possible D gene (6 bases). The sequence derives from an adult who received the AZD1222 COVID-19 vaccine. The sequenced sample was peripheral blood, obtained 28 days after the second AZD1222 dose. The CDR3 coding sequence is TGTGCCAGCAGCTTAGGAGGGGGCACTGAAGCTTTCTTT. Translating gives CASSLGGGTEAFF.